The 15 T cell receptor beta chains below all came from one sample that was sequenced in a study of OX40 agonist ivuxolimab in advanced cancers. Assay used: immunoSEQ multiplex PCR; TCRdb lists only in-frame clones, some missing. The sample contains nearly 45,000 clones, about four fifths of which appear only once. The sample in question was CD4+ or CD8+ T cells sorted from blood, obtained in a trial of the OX40 agonist ivuxolimab. The receptors shown here come from an adult with an advanced solid tumor such as melanoma, head and neck, liver or kidney cancer.

This sequence joins TRBV15 and TRBJ1-2; 7 nucleotides align to TRBD1. Germline CDR1 reads LNHNV; CDR2 reads YYDKDF (reference sequence). V dropped 3 bases and J dropped 6; count of bases not matched to a gene: 13. The CDR3 is 16 residues long. As DNA, the CDR3 is TGTGCCACCAGCAGGGATGAGACAGGGTTCCCAGATGGCTACACCTTC. Translating gives CATSRDETGFPDGYTF.

The chain has TRBV7-9 and TRBJ1-2; the D is unclear. The ends were cut back, 1 base at V and 4 bases at J, with 10 bases in the middle. Per germline, CDR1 SEHNR and CDR2 FQNEAQ (reference sequence). The CDR3 sequence is 14 residues long. CDR3 bases: TGTGCCAGCAGCTTAGTTGGCGAAGTCTATGGCTACACCTTC. Translation: CASSLVGEVYGYTF.

The chain joins TRBV5-4 to TRBJ2-7; D unresolved. The CDR3 is 14 residues long. The germline gives CDR1 SGHNT, CDR2 YYREEE (reference sequence). Trimming took off 0 bases at V and 0 bases at J, with 7 bases between the two ends. CDR3: CASSLAHHSYEQYF. CDR3 DNA: TGTGCCAGCAGCTTGGCCCATCACTCCTACGAGCAGTACTTC. The full variable domain, with the rest looked up from reference TRBV5-4 and TRBJ2-7, is ETGVTQSPTHLIKTRGQQVTLRCSSQSGHNTVSWYQQALGQGPQFIFQYYREEENGRGNFPPRFSGLQFPNYSSELNVNALELDDSALYLCASSLAHHSYEQYFGPGTRLTVT.

The V and J genes are TRBV4-1 and TRBJ2-3; TRBD2 matches 9 bases. Germline-derived CDR1 and CDR2 are MGHRA and YSYEKL. The CDR3 extends over 16 amino acids. V lost 4 bases to trimming and J lost 5 bases; unmatched junction nucleotides: 10. This chain's CDR3 is CASSLQAASGIDTQYF. CDR3 coding DNA: TGCGCCAGCAGCCTACAAGCCGCTAGCGGGATAGATACGCAGTATTTT.

The gene calls are TRBV28 and TRBJ2-2, with D maybe TRBD1 (6 bases). The V end lost 5 bases, the J end lost 1 base, and 17 bases lay between the germline ends. The CDR3 spans 17 residues. Germline V lookup: CDR1 MDHEN, CDR2 SYDVKM. This CDR3 is CASSLTRTAGNTGELFF. As DNA, the CDR3 is TGTGCCAGCAGTCTAACCCGGACAGCCGGGAACACCGGGGAGCTGTTTTTT.

The count of this clone is one. The chain combines TRBV7-9 with TRBJ1-1; 9 bases fit TRBD1. This CDR3 spans 13 amino acids. The J segment lost 1 base and the V segment lost 6 bases, leaving 0 bases of the junction unmatched. Germline loops: CDR1 SEHNR, CDR2 FQNEAQ (reference sequence). CDR3: CASRGQGNTEAFF. The CDR3 coding sequence is TGTGCCAGCAGGGGACAGGGGAACACTGAAGCTTTCTTT.

V and J are TRBV6-5 and TRBJ2-1; TRBD2 agrees at 10 bases. Germline trimming cut 0 bases from V and 8 bases from J; bases unmatched to any gene: 7. The germline CDR1 and CDR2 sequences are MNHEY and SVGAGI. This CDR3 region has 16 residues. The CDR3 is CASSYSISGREDEQFF. The DNA for the CDR3 is TGTGCCAGCAGTTACTCGATCAGCGGGAGGGAGGATGAGCAGTTCTTC.

The V and J genes are TRBV11-3 and TRBJ2-7; no reliable D call. This CDR3 region has 14 residues. The V gene's germline CDR1 is SGHNT and CDR2 YENEEA. V lost 5 bases and J 3 bases, leaving 14 bases between the germline ends. The chain's CDR3 is CASSLGFGLYEQYF. The CDR3 region has the DNA TGTGCCAGCAGCCTCGGGTTCGGGCTCTACGAGCAGTACTTC.

This clone appeared a single time. The chain recombines TRBV4-1 with TRBJ2-3; D may match TRBD1 or TRBD2 (5 bases each). From germline, CDR1 is MGHRA and CDR2 YSYEKL. Deletions cut 0 bases from V and 6 bases from J, with 13 bases between. This CDR3 has 15 amino acids. CDR3: CASSQEGASGDTQYF. CDR3 bases: TGCGCCAGCAGCCAAGAAGGGGCCTCGGGGGATACGCAGTATTTT.

The chain recombines TRBV5-6 with TRBJ2-7; a weak D match, TRBD2 (7 bases). CDR1 and CDR2 (germline): SGHDT, YYEEEE. The V gene lost 2 bases and the J gene lost 7 bases, with 13 bases spanning the gap. The CDR3 spans 13 residues. The CDR3 DNA sequence: TGTGCCAGCAGCTTTAGGGGGGGCGGGGAGCAGTACTTC. As protein: CASSFRGGGEQYF.

The rearrangement uses TRBV28 and TRBJ2-1; 9 nucleotides line up with TRBD2. The CDR3 covers 13 residues. V shed 7 bases, J shed 7 bases, and the junction held 5 bases outside the gene matches. CDR1 is MDHEN, CDR2 SYDVKM, per germline. The CDR3 DNA reads TGTGCCAGCACCTCGGCGGGGGGGAATGAGCAGTTCTTC. This translates into CASTSAGGNEQFF.

The chain's CDR3 is CASSSALSQGSTEAFF. The CDR3 DNA sequence: TGTGCCAGCAGTTCCGCCCTCTCACAGGGGAGCACTGAAGCTTTCTTT. The chain has TRBV11-2 and TRBJ1-1; 7 nucleotides match TRBD1. The CDR3 contains 16 residues. Germline V gene data show CDR1 as SGHAT and CDR2 as FQNNGV. V trimming: 6 bases; J trimming: 4 bases; junction bases outside the gene matches: 14.

The chain is built from TRBV5-6 and TRBJ1-4; tentatively, D is TRBD1 (6 bases). V was cut by 4 bases and J by 6 bases, with 16 bases left in between. This CDR3 contains 15 residues. Germline V gene lookup returns CDR1 SGHDT and CDR2 YYEEEE. CDR3 region: CASSLGGAPHEKLFF. CDR3 nucleotides: TGTGCCAGCAGCCTTGGGGGGGCGCCCCATGAAAAACTGTTTTTT. Full variable domain (remainder filled in from reference TRBV5-6 and TRBJ1-4): DAGVTQSPTHLIKTRGQQVTLRCSPKSGHDTVSWYQQALGQGPQFIFQYYEEEERQRGNFPDRFSGHQFPNYSSELNVNALLLGDSALYLCASSLGGAPHEKLFFGSGTQLSVL.

In DNA, the CDR3 is TGTGCCAGCAGTGATTTGGGGGACTATAGCAATCAGCCCCAGCATTTT. Protein sequence: CASSDLGDYSNQPQHF. The chain uses TRBV6-1 and TRBJ1-5; TRBD1 is a possible D gene (5 bases). Trimming removed 3 bases from V and 0 bases from J, with 12 bases in between. The length of the CDR3 is 16 residues. Germline V gene data show CDR1 as MNHNS and CDR2 as SASEGT.

This chain joins TRBV5-4 and TRBJ1-2; 7 bases align to TRBD1. V lost 3 bases, J lost 7 bases, and 9 bases stayed unmatched. The CDR3 totals 14 residues. The germline V gene has CDR1 SGHNT and CDR2 YYREEE (reference sequence). CDR3 loop: CASSSRSTGLGYTF. In nucleotides, the CDR3 is TGTGCCAGCAGCTCTCGGTCGACAGGGCTTGGCTACACCTTC.